Listed below are T cell receptor beta chains from one sample, sequenced in a study of blood T cell repertoires in COVID-19. Assay used: immunoSEQ multiplex PCR; TCRdb lists only in-frame clones, some missing. The sample holds 120,000 to 150,000 clones, around 84% seen once. What was sequenced was peripheral blood. The receptors here all came from a woman aged 60-75 years with acute or convalescent COVID-19. Each CDR3 is given with its conserved first and last residue. D genes are given only for firm matches. The size of a clone is reported for some rows only, either as once, few or many, or as a class for expanded clones.

V gene: TRBV6-5; D gene: TRBD1; J gene: TRBJ1-5; clone size: NA; CDR3 protein: CASRQGAWSNQPQHF; CDR3 DNA: TGTGCCAGCAGGCAGGGGGCTTGGAGCAATCAGCCCCAGCATTTT
V gene: TRBV19; D gene: TRBD1; J gene: TRBJ1-4; clone size: once; CDR3 protein: CASRPGQPNEKLFF; CDR3 DNA: TGTGCCAGCCGGCCGGGACAGCCCAATGAAAAACTGTTTTTT
V gene: TRBV18; D gene: NA; J gene: TRBJ1-1; clone size: NA; CDR3 protein: CASSPPSGDREAFF; CDR3 DNA: TGTGCCAGCTCACCACCGTCAGGGGACCGTGAAGCTTTCTTT
V gene: TRBV28; D gene: TRBD2; J gene: TRBJ2-7; clone size: NA; CDR3 protein: CASSFKSGGFSSYEQYF; CDR3 DNA: TGTGCCAGCAGTTTCAAAAGCGGGGGTTTCAGCTCCTACGAGCAGTACTTC
V gene: TRBV6-1; D gene: NA; J gene: TRBJ2-1; clone size: NA; CDR3 protein: CASSEENFGTYNEQFF; CDR3 DNA: TGTGCCAGCAGTGAAGAAAATTTCGGGACCTACAATGAGCAGTTCTTC
V gene: TRBV7-2; D gene: NA; J gene: TRBJ2-3; clone size: NA; CDR3 protein: CASSLDRTDTQYF; CDR3 DNA: TGTGCCAGCAGCCTCGACAGAACAGATACGCAGTATTTT
V gene: TRBV30; D gene: NA; J gene: TRBJ2-7; clone size: NA; CDR3 protein: CAWDGTSGPYEQYF; CDR3 DNA: TGTGCCTGGGACGGGACATCTGGCCCCTACGAGCAGTACTTC
V gene: TRBV7-9; D gene: NA; J gene: TRBJ1-4; clone size: NA; CDR3 protein: CASSLGTATNEKLFF; CDR3 DNA: TGTGCCAGCAGCTTAGGGACAGCCACTAATGAAAAACTGTTTTTT
V gene: TRBV15; D gene: NA; J gene: TRBJ1-3; clone size: once; CDR3 protein: CATSTDKGAGNTIYF; CDR3 DNA: TGTGCCACCAGCACAGACAAGGGGGCTGGAAACACCATATATTTT
V gene: TRBV11-2; D gene: TRBD1; J gene: TRBJ1-5; clone size: NA; CDR3 protein: CASSPFQGTGRGISQPQHF; CDR3 DNA: TGTGCCAGCAGCCCCTTCCAGGGGACAGGGAGGGGGATTAGTCAGCCCCAGCATTTT